This note documents a single T cell receptor beta chain sequence. Sequenced by immunoSEQ multiplex PCR; TCRdb stores in-frame clones only, minus some. The sample holds about 130,000 clones, about 90% seen once. The sample is drawn from a study of control samples from healthy donors and cancer patients. The CDR3 sequence is 13 residues long. Sequencing was done on a sample of blood. The genes are TRBV21-1 and TRBJ2-7; the table assigns TRBD2, which was not confirmed against the DNA. TRBV21-1 is tagged as a pseudogene. The receptor's source is a woman aged 45-65 years in good health. The CDR3 here is CASSPSGSGEQYF. The CDR3 DNA follows: TGTGCCAGCAGCCCGAGCGGGAGCGGCGAGCAGTACTTC.